This TCR beta chain was identified in a study of T cells after somatic rescue of genetic block (dated by TCRdb to the early 2020s). Regarding the complete study: What the study looked at was long-term robustness, specifically in a T-cell system that came about through somatic rescue of a genetic block in T-cell development.

Receptors were amplified or captured by the immunoSEQ multiplex PCR assay. TCRdb stores this immuneACCESS table with in-frame sequences only. Part of the clones is absent; in the studies checked, under half of the shortfall reflects unresolved V genes, and no reason is known for the rest. This sample has some 12,000 clones in its table, and over 65% of those were observed once. Clones ranked in the top ten supply just under 20% of the sample. The germline V gene gives CDR1 as MNHEY and CDR2 as SVGAGI. V lost 4 bases and J lost 10 bases; the stretch between them is 13 bases long. From the cysteine up to the phenylalanine, the CDR3 has a length of 12 residues. CDR3 DNA only is kept here, 36 bases in frame from base 1. With regard to this clone: The antigen it recognizes is unknown. Per-base quality was not reported, and no clone a single base away is much larger than it.

The rearranged segments are TRBV6-5 and TRBJ1-1, with no D gene named confidently. The sequenced material came from peripheral blood mononuclear cells (PBMCs). The clonotype originates from a boy aged 5-17 years. The nucleotides are TGTGCCAGCAGTTCTACAGAGAGAAGAGCTTTCTTT. Its translation is CASSSTERRAFF.